This T cell receptor beta chain was obtained from a study of OX40 agonist ivuxolimab in advanced cancers. Across the study: Ivuxolimab, which patients received intravenously every 2 weeks, was dosed at 0.01 to 10 mg/kg. Whole-study findings and limits: Within 6 weeks, CD4+ and CD8+ blood T cells expanded clonally at 0.1 to 3.0 mg/kg. Mean expanded clone counts were higher in CD8+ than CD4+ T cells.

The CDR3 is 15 amino acids. Unmatched junction bases numbered 7, after V lost 2 bases and J lost 6 bases. Per the germline V gene, CDR1 is MNHNY and CDR2 is SVGAGI (reference sequence). The table came from immunoSEQ multiplex PCR; TCRdb's copy has only in-frame clones and leaves some out. The repertoire consists of about 73,000 clones, with 80% to 90% occurring once and the leading ten covering 0.4% to 0.55%. Points on this clone: Its antigen is currently unknown.

The receptor was derived from an adult with an advanced solid tumor such as melanoma, head and neck, liver or kidney cancer. The input for sequencing was CD4+ or CD8+ T cells sorted from blood, taken in a trial of the OX40 agonist ivuxolimab. The genes are TRBV6-6 and TRBJ2-7; 10 bases agree with TRBD2. The chain's CDR3 is CASSYKVAGGGEQYF. As DNA, the CDR3 is TGTGCCAGCAGTTACAAGGTAGCGGGAGGAGGCGAGCAGTACTTC.